This is a list of T cell receptor beta chains from one sample in a study of beta chain features in type 1 diabetes. TCRdb's table, derived via immunoSEQ multiplex PCR, lists solely in-frame clones and lacks some. The sample contains fewer than 450,000 clones, approximately 13% of which appear only once. Sequenced: naive CD4+ T cells from blood. Receptors were obtained from a woman in her late teens or twenties with type 1 diabetes. Both conserved end residues are part of each CDR3. D genes are given only for firm matches. Size values are once, few and many counts, or a class for expanded clones, and some rows have none.

v_gene	d_gene	j_gene	abundance	CDR3aa	CDR3nt
TRBV29-1	TRBD2	TRBJ2-3	few	CSFVAGAGTDTQYF	TGCAGCTTCGTAGCGGGAGCGGGCACAGATACGCAGTATTTT
TRBV14	NA	TRBJ1-3	few	CASRQISGNTIYF	TGTGCCAGCCGACAGATCTCTGGAAACACCATATATTTT
TRBV9	NA	TRBJ2-3	NA	CASSVGGTDTQYF	TGTGCCAGCAGCGTAGGCGGCACAGATACGCAGTATTTT
TRBV4-3	TRBD2	TRBJ2-3	NA	CASSQLRRGGSPDTQYF	TGCGCCAGCAGCCAACTTAGGCGGGGGGGGTCTCCGGATACGCAGTATTTT
TRBV5-1	TRBD1	TRBJ1-2	NA	CASSPGTGGPYGYTF	TGCGCCAGCAGCCCCGGGACAGGGGGACCCTATGGCTACACCTTC
TRBV5-1	TRBD2	TRBJ2-3	NA	CASSLSLAGARDTQYF	TGCGCCAGCAGCTTGAGCCTAGCGGGAGCGAGAGATACGCAGTATTTT
TRBV28	NA	TRBJ2-7	NA	CASRREGGYEQYF	TGTGCCAGCCGCAGGGAAGGGGGCTACGAGCAGTACTTC
TRBV4-2	NA	TRBJ2-2	NA	CASSHRLDSTGELFF	TGTGCCAGCAGCCATCGCCTAGACAGTACCGGGGAGCTGTTTTTT
TRBV11-2	NA	TRBJ2-7	NA	CASSLVRQNYEQYF	TGTGCCAGCAGCTTAGTGCGACAGAATTACGAGCAGTACTTC
TRBV5-1	NA	TRBJ1-2	NA	CASSPAPAQDYGYTF	TGCGCCAGCAGCCCCGCACCGGCACAGGACTATGGCTACACCTTC
TRBV5-4	TRBD1	TRBJ2-3	NA	CASSRGTGGGTDTQYF	TGTGCCAGCAGCCGCGGGACAGGGGGCGGGACAGATACGCAGTATTTT
TRBV30	TRBD1	TRBJ2-5	NA	CAFRGIYETQYF	TGTGCCTTCAGGGGGATCTACGAGACCCAGTACTTC
TRBV7-2	TRBD2	TRBJ2-1	few	CASAGTSAYNEQFF	TGTGCCAGCGCTGGGACTAGCGCTTACAATGAGCAGTTCTTC
TRBV14	NA	TRBJ2-4	NA	CASSQSGTRSKNIQYF	TGTGCCAGCAGCCAAAGTGGAACGAGGTCCAAAAACATTCAGTACTTC
TRBV30	TRBD2	TRBJ2-7	few	CAWSPGTSGSYEQYF	TGTGCCTGGAGCCCCGGGACTAGCGGCTCCTACGAGCAGTACTTC
TRBV19	TRBD2	TRBJ2-1	NA	CASSMSSGRVNEQFF	TGTGCCAGTAGTATGTCTAGCGGGAGGGTAAATGAGCAGTTCTTC
TRBV18	NA	TRBJ2-1	NA	CASSPAVDEQFF	TGTGCCAGCTCACCAGCGGTGGATGAGCAGTTCTTC
TRBV11-2	TRBD2	TRBJ2-3	NA	CASSLAGGRKDTQYF	TGTGCCAGCAGCTTAGCCGGCGGGAGGAAAGATACGCAGTATTTT
TRBV23-1	NA	TRBJ2-1	many	CASDGNEQFF	TGCGCCAGTGACGGGAATGAGCAGTTCTTC
TRBV30	NA	TRBJ2-1	NA	CARTGSKNNEQFF	TGTGCCCGAACAGGGTCGAAGAACAATGAGCAGTTCTTC
TRBV5-4	TRBD1	TRBJ1-4	NA	CASSIGQGATNEKLFF	TGTGCCAGCAGCATAGGACAGGGGGCCACTAATGAAAAACTGTTTTTT
TRBV27	TRBD1	TRBJ2-7	NA	CASSFRPPWDSAAYEQYF	TGTGCCAGCAGTTTCCGACCTCCTTGGGACAGCGCCGCCTACGAGCAGTACTTC
TRBV6-6	NA	TRBJ1-2	NA	CASSYEGAYGYTF	TGTGCCAGCAGTTACGAAGGGGCGTATGGCTACACCTTC
TRBV7-3	TRBD2	TRBJ2-5	NA	CASSLKASGQETQYF	TGTGCCAGCAGCTTAAAGGCTAGCGGTCAAGAGACCCAGTACTTC
TRBV5-1	TRBD2	TRBJ2-1	NA	CASSLLAGEGGSYNEQFF	TGCGCCAGCAGCTTGTTAGCGGGAGAAGGAGGCTCCTACAATGAGCAGTTCTTC
TRBV18	NA	TRBJ1-1	NA	CASSPRARSSTEAFF	TGTGCCAGCTCACCACGGGCCAGATCGAGCACTGAAGCTTTCTTT
TRBV2	TRBD1	TRBJ2-1	NA	CASSEQGDNEQFF	TGTGCCAGCAGTGAACAGGGGGACAATGAGCAGTTCTTC
TRBV9	NA	TRBJ1-2	NA	CASSAEDRALYGYTF	TGTGCCAGCAGCGCAGAGGACAGAGCCCTCTATGGCTACACCTTC
TRBV7-9	TRBD1	TRBJ1-1	few	CASSLLTGGRGAFF	TGTGCCAGCAGCTTACTTACAGGGGGCCGGGGAGCTTTCTTT
TRBV7-2	TRBD1	TRBJ2-3	NA	CASRTTGTGRTDTQYF	TGTGCCAGCAGAACCACCGGGACAGGACGCACAGATACGCAGTATTTT
TRBV5-4	NA	TRBJ1-5	few	CASSRRGNSNQPQHF	TGTGCCAGCAGCCGGAGGGGAAATAGCAATCAGCCCCAGCATTTT
TRBV5-1	NA	TRBJ2-7	NA	CASSLSGTSTPGEQYF	TGCGCCAGCAGCTTAAGCGGGACATCAACACCGGGCGAGCAGTACTTC
TRBV11-2	TRBD1	TRBJ2-3	NA	CASSLALTGGRDTQYF	TGTGCCAGCAGCTTAGCCCTAACAGGGGGCAGAGATACGCAGTATTTT
TRBV15	NA	TRBJ2-2	NA	CATSRYTPVAAGELFF	TGTGCCACCAGCAGATACACCCCGGTCGCGGCCGGGGAGCTGTTTTTT
TRBV29-1	NA	TRBJ1-1	few	CSVGSVEAFF	TGCAGCGTTGGTTCAGTAGAAGCTTTCTTT
TRBV5-1	TRBD1	TRBJ2-1	NA	CASSPEGQGSYNEQFF	TGCGCCAGCAGCCCCGAAGGACAGGGGTCCTACAATGAGCAGTTCTTC
TRBV18	NA	TRBJ2-1	few	CASSPRDEQFF	TGTGCCAGCTCACCGAGAGATGAGCAGTTCTTC
TRBV30	TRBD2	TRBJ2-5	NA	CAWTSGSTPRETQYF	TGTGCCTGGACTAGCGGGAGTACTCCGAGGGAGACCCAGTACTTC
TRBV7-2	TRBD2	TRBJ2-2	few	CASSFNAGVHTGELFF	TGTGCCAGCAGCTTTAACGCGGGAGTGCACACCGGGGAGCTGTTTTTT
TRBV27	NA	TRBJ1-2	few	CASSFLGTPELF	TGTGCCAGCAGTTTCCTTGGGACTCCTGAACTCTTC
TRBV7-9	TRBD1	TRBJ1-1	few	CASTQTGGWTEAFF	TGTGCCAGCACCCAGACAGGGGGATGGACTGAAGCTTTCTTT
TRBV7-9	NA	TRBJ1-3	NA	CASSLSRVSGNTIYF	TGTGCCAGCAGCTTAAGCAGGGTCTCTGGAAACACCATATATTTT
TRBV7-2	NA	TRBJ2-1	NA	CASSLTEQMGQFF	TGTGCCAGCAGCCTCACAGAACAAATGGGGCAGTTCTTC